This entry describes one T cell receptor beta chain. This record belongs to a study of blood T cell repertoires in COVID-19. Study-level information: Sites across the United States, Italy and Spain contributed samples from acute and convalescent COVID-19. Sample material is recorded as cDNA or gDNA derived from T cells, B-cell-depleted T cells, or PBMCs.

TCRdb's table, derived via immunoSEQ multiplex PCR, lists solely in-frame clones and lacks some. The data contain 100,000 to 150,000 clones, approximately 91% of them singletons. The TCR originated in a woman older than 75 with acute or convalescent COVID-19. Sequencing was performed on peripheral blood.

CDR3 sequence: CASKPQGQATGELFF. The CDR3 DNA sequence: TGTGCCAGTAAACCCCAGGGACAGGCAACCGGGGAGCTGTTTTTT. The rearrangement joins TRBV19 to TRBJ2-2, with TRBD1 matching over 8 bases. Germline V gives CDR1 LNHDA, CDR2 SQIVND (reference sequence). Unmatched junction bases numbered 9, after V lost 7 bases and J lost 5 bases. The length of the CDR3 is 15 residues.